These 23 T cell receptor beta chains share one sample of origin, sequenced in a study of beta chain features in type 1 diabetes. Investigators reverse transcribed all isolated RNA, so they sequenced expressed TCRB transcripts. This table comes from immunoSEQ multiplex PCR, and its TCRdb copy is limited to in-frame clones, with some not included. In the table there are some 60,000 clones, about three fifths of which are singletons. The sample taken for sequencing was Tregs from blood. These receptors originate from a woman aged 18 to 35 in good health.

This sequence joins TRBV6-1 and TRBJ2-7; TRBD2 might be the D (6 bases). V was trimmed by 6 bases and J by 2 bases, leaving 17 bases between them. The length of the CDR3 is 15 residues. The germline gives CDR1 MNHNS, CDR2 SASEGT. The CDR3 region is CASRRLAAGPYEQYF. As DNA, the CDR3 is TGTGCCAGCAGACGATTAGCAGCGGGTCCCTACGAGCAGTACTTC.

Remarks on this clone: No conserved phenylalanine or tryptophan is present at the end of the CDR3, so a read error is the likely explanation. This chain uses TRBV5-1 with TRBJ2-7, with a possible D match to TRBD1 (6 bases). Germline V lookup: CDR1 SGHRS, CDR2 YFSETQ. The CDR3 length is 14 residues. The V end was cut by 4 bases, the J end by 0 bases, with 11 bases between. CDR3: CASSPGQSSYEQYL. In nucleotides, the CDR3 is TGCGCCAGCAGCCCTGGACAGAGCTCCTACGAGCAGTACCTC.

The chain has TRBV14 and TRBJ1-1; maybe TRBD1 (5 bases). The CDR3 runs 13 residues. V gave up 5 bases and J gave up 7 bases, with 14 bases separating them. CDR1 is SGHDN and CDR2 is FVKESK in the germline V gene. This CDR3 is CASSYYLGGEAFF. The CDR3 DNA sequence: TGTGCCAGCAGCTACTATTTGGGGGGTGAAGCTTTCTTT.

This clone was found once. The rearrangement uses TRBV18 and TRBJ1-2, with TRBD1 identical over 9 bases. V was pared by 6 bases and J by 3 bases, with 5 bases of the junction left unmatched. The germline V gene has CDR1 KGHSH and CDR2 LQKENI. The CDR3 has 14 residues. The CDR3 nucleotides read TGTGCCAGCTCGCGGGGACAGGGCCACTATGGCTACACCTTC. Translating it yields CASSRGQGHYGYTF.

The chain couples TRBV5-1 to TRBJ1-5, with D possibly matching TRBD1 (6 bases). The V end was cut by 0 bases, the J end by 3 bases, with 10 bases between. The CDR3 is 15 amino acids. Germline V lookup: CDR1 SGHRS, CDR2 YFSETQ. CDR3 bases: TGCGCCAGCAGCTTGGGCGGGGGCCTCAATCAGCCCCAGCATTTT. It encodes CASSLGGGLNQPQHF.

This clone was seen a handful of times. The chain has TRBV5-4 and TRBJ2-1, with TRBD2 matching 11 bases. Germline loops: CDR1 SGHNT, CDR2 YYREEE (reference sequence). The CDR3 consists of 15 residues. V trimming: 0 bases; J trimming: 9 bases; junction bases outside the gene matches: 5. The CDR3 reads CASSLELAGGFEQFF. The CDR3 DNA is TGTGCCAGCAGCTTGGAGCTAGCGGGAGGATTTGAGCAGTTCTTC.

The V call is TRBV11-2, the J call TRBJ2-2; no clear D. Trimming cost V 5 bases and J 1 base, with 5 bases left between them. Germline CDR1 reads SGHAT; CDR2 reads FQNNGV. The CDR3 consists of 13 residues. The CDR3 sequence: CASSVMNTGELFF. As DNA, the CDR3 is TGTGCCAGCAGCGTAATGAACACCGGGGAGCTGTTTTTT.

The CDR3 DNA is TGTGCCAGCAGCTTTACAGGGGTGGAGGACACAGATACGCAGTATTTT. This translates into CASSFTGVEDTDTQYF. The genes are TRBV7-2 and TRBJ2-3; 7 bases fit TRBD1. From germline, CDR1 is SGHTA and CDR2 FQGNSA. This CDR3 has 16 amino acids. The J segment lost 2 bases and the V segment lost 3 bases, leaving 8 bases of the junction unmatched. Full variable domain (remainder filled in from reference TRBV7-2 and TRBJ2-3): GAGVSQSPSNKVTEKGKDVELRCDPISGHTALYWYRQSLGQGLEFLIYFQGNSAPDKSGLPSDRFSAERTGGSVSTLTIQRTQQEDSAVYLCASSFTGVEDTDTQYFGPGTRLTVL.

The CDR3 is CASSEQRETQYF. DNA of the CDR3: TGTGCCAGCAGTGAACAGCGAGAGACCCAGTACTTC. The chain joins TRBV25-1 to TRBJ2-5; D gene unclear. Per germline, CDR1 MGHDK and CDR2 SYGVNS. The CDR3 spans 12 residues. V lost 2 bases and J 4 bases, leaving 5 bases between the germline ends.

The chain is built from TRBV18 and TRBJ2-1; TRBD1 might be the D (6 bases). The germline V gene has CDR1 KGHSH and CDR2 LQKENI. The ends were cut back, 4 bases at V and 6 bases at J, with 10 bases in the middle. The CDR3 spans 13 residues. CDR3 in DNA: TGTGCCAGCTCACTTGCACAGGGCAATGAGCAGTTCTTC. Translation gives CASSLAQGNEQFF.

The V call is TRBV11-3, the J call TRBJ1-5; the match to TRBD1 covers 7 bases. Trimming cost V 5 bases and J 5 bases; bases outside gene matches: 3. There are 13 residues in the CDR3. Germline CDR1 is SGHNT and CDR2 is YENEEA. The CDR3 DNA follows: TGTGCCAGCAGCACCGACAGGGATCAGCCCCAGCATTTT. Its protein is CASSTDRDQPQHF.

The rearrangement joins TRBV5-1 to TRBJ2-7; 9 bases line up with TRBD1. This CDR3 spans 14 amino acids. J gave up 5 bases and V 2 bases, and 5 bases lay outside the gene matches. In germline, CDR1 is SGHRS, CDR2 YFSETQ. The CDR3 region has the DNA TGCGCCAGCAGCTTACAGGGGGCGCGCGACGAGCAGTACTTC. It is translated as CASSLQGARDEQYF.

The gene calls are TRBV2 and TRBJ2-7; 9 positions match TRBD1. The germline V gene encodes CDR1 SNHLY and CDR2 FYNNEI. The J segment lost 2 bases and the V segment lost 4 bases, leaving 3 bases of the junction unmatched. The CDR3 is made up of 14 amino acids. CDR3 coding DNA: TGTGCCAGCAGTGGGGACAGGGTTACCTACGAGCAGTACTTC. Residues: CASSGDRVTYEQYF.

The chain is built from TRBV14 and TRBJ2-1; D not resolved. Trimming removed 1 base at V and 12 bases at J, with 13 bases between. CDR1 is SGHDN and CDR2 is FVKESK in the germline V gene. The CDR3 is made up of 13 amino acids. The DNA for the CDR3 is TGTGCCAGCAGCCAAGTTGGCTCCATTGTGCAGTTCTTC. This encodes CASSQVGSIVQFF.

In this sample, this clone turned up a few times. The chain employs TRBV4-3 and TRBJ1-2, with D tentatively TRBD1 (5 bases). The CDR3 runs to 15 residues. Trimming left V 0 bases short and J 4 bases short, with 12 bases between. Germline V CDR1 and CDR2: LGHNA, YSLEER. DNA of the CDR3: TGCGCCAGCAGCCAAGACCCCCCGCAGGGCTATGGCTACACCTTC. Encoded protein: CASSQDPPQGYGYTF.

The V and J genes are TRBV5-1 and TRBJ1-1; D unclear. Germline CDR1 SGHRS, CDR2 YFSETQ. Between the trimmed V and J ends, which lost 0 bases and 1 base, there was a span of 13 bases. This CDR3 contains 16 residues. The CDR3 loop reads CASSLGAIRSNTEAFF. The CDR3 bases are TGCGCCAGCAGCTTGGGGGCAATAAGATCGAACACTGAAGCTTTCTTT.

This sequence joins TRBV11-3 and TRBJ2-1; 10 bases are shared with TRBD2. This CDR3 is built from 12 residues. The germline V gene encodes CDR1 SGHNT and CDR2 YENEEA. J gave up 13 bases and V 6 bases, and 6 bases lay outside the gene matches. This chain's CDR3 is CASRRAGGPQFF. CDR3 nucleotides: TGTGCCAGCAGACGAGCGGGAGGGCCTCAGTTCTTC.

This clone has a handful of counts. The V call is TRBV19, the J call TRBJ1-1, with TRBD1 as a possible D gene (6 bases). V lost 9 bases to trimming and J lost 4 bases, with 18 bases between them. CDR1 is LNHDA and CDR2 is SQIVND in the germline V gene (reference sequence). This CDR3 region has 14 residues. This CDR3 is CASIRGGGSTEAFF. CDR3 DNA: TGTGCCAGCATCCGAGGGGGGGGATCCACTGAAGCTTTCTTT.

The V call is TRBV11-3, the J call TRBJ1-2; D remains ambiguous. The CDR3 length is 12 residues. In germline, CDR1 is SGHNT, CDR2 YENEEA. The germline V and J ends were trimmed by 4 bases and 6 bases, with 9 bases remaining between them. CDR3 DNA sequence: TGTGCCAGCAGCTCTATGACAAATGGCTACACCTTC. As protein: CASSSMTNGYTF. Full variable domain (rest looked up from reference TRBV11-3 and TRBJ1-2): EAGVVQSPRYKIIEKKQPVAFWCNPISGHNTLYWYLQNLGQGPELLIRYENEEAVDDSQLPKDRFSAERLKGVDSTLKIQPAELGDSAVYLCASSSMTNGYTFGSGTRLTVV.

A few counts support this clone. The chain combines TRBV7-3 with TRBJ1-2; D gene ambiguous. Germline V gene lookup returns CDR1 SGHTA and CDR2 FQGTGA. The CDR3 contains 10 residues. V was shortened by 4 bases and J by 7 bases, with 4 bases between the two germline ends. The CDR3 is CASSYGGYTF. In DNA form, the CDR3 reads TGTGCCAGCAGCTACGGTGGCTACACCTTC.

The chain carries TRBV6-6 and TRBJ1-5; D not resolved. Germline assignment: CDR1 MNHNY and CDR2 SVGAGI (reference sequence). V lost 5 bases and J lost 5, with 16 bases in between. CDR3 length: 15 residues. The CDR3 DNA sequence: TGTGCCAGCAGTCGAGAGGCCCAACCCCATCAGCCCCAGCATTTT. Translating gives CASSREAQPHQPQHF.

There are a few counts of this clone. The CDR3 loop is CAISESSRGPEAFF. The CDR3 DNA follows: TGTGCCATCAGTGAGTCGTCTAGGGGTCCTGAAGCTTTCTTT. The chain uses TRBV10-3 and TRBJ1-1; tentatively, D is TRBD1 (5 bases). There are 14 residues in the CDR3. Trimming stripped 0 bases from V and 6 bases from J, with 11 bases between. The germline V gene has CDR1 ENHRY and CDR2 SYGVKD.

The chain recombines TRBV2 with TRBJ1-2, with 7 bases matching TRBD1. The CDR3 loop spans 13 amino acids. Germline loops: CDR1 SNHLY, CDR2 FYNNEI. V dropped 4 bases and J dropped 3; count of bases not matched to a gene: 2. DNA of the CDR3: TGTGCCAGCAGTGCCGACAGGGACTATGGCTACACCTTC. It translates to CASSADRDYGYTF.